Here is one TCR beta chain with its context. Antigen specificity is unknown. The data belong to a study of response to subunit inactivated influenza vaccine. Study-level findings and limits: The authors suggested that few new T cells are recruited per seasonal influenza vaccination.

The CDR3 totals 14 residues. The germline V gene has CDR1 LGHNT and CDR2 FRNRAP. After removal of 1 base from V and 15 bases from J, the junction contained 9 bases not matched to a gene. Using its own MiXCR run on the RT-PCR reads, TCRdb lists one record per CDR3 protein. The data show 700,000 to 800,000 distinct CDR3 sequences, with approximately 17% seen just once and roughly a tenth held by the top ten. This chain joins TRBV12-5 and TRBJ2-1; 10 positions agree with TRBD1. The source is a man aged 50-59 years who received an inactivated influenza vaccine. Material: PBMCs from blood, obtained 5 to 6 days after vaccination. CDR3 sequence reads: CASGLGDRGGEVFF. CDR3 bases: TGTGCTAGTGGTTTGGGGGACAGGGGAGGCGAAGTGTTCTTC.